These 27 T cell receptor beta chains were sequenced from one sample in a study of blood T cells in healthy people across ages. Primed by a sample-barcoded 5' primer and a J-beta primer mix, a second PCR proceeded for about 6 to 12 cycles. Via MiXCR, TCRdb re-called the 5' RACE reads, giving one row per CDR3 protein. In the table there are approximately 1.5 million distinct CDR3 sequences, around 40% of which are singletons. Sequenced material: blood. The receptors originated from a woman between 18 and 29 years old in good health.

The chain carries TRBV18 and TRBJ2-1; TRBD1 is a possible D gene (6 bases). The ends were cut back, 2 bases at V and 9 bases at J, with 17 bases in the middle. CDR3 size: 15 residues. Germline-derived CDR1 and CDR2 are KGHSH and LQKENI. The CDR3 is CASSPGQGLFREQFF. CDR3 coding DNA: TGTGCCAGCTCACCAGGGCAGGGGCTATTCCGTGAGCAGTTCTTC.

A note on this clonotype: At one end, the junction sequence differs from germline, possibly due to a read error. The chain uses TRBV20-1 and TRBJ2-2; TRBD2 matches 7 bases. Germline CDR1 DFQATT, CDR2 SNEGSKA (reference sequence). This CDR3 comprises 14 residues. The CDR3 DNA follows: TGCTGTGCTAACGGGGGGACTCACACCGGGGAGCTGTTTTTT. Translated, it gives CCANGGTHTGELFF.

The rearrangement links TRBV6-5 to TRBJ1-2; tentatively, D is TRBD1 (6 bases). V lost 0 bases to trimming and J lost 3 bases, with 11 bases between them. From germline, CDR1 is MNHEY and CDR2 SVGAGI. This CDR3 has 15 residues. The CDR3, as DNA: TGTGCCAGCAGTTACTCGAGGGGGGCTCACTATGGCTACACCTTC. As protein: CASSYSRGAHYGYTF.

This chain joins TRBV5-1 and TRBJ2-1; a possible D gene is TRBD2 (5 bases). V lost 10 bases to trimming and J lost 9 bases, with 20 bases between them. Germline V gene sequence: CDR1 SGHRS, CDR2 YFSETQ. The CDR3 runs to 13 residues. The CDR3 sequence is CACNLPPSTEQFF. The CDR3 bases are TGCGCCTGCAACTTGCCGCCTAGCACTGAGCAGTTCTTC.

The rearrangement links TRBV2 to TRBJ1-1, with TRBD1 matching 7 bases. CDR3 length: 15 residues. The germline V gene has CDR1 SNHLY and CDR2 FYNNEI. The V segment lost 5 bases and the J segment 3 bases; nucleotides outside the gene matches: 9. The DNA for the CDR3 is TGTGCCAGCAGTCCCCGTGCAGGGGGGCACACTGAAGCTTTCTTT. Its translation: CASSPRAGGHTEAFF.

The chain carries TRBV20-1 and TRBJ2-5; the D gene is possibly TRBD1 (5 bases). Trimming shortened V by 0 bases and J by 5 bases, and 22 bases separated the two germline ends. Germline V gene sequence: CDR1 DFQATT, CDR2 SNEGSKA (reference sequence). This CDR3 spans 17 amino acids. The DNA for the CDR3 is TGCAGTGCTAGAGACCCCAACCCCCAGGGCTCCCAGGAGACCCAGTACTTC. Translating gives CSARDPNPQGSQETQYF.

This clonotype was recorded a few times. The chain combines TRBV6-5 with TRBJ2-3, with 8 nucleotides matching TRBD1. This CDR3 is built from 16 residues. Per germline, CDR1 MNHEY and CDR2 SVGAGI. V dropped 5 bases and J dropped 2; count of bases not matched to a gene: 9. Written as DNA, the CDR3 is TGTGCCAGCAGTACCAACCGGGACAGGAACACAGATACGCAGTATTTT. It specifies CASSTNRDRNTDTQYF.

The chain has TRBV12-3 or TRBV12-4 and TRBJ2-3; 8 bases fit TRBD1. V shed 3 bases, J shed 5 bases, and the junction held 10 bases outside the gene matches. The CDR3 has 16 amino acids. The DNA of the CDR3 is TGTGCCAGCAGTTTGGGGATCAGGGGGCTTAGAGATACGCAGTATTTT. Its protein is CASSLGIRGLRDTQYF.

V usage is TRBV6-5 and J usage is TRBJ2-7; no clear D gene. Germline V gene sequence: CDR1 MNHEY, CDR2 SVGAGI. Trimming pared 5 bases from V and 5 bases from J, leaving 10 bases between. The CDR3 extends over 12 amino acids. The CDR3 bases are TGTGCCAGCAGTGGTACATTTCACGAGCAGTACTTC. Translated: CASSGTFHEQYF.

The chain uses TRBV15 and TRBJ2-5; no definite D call. The CDR3 has 16 amino acids. The ends were cut back, 1 base at V and 5 bases at J, with 17 bases in the middle. The germline V gene encodes CDR1 LNHNV and CDR2 YYDKDF (reference sequence). CDR3: CATSRAAAPSMETQYF. The CDR3 nucleotides are TGTGCCACCAGCAGAGCAGCAGCCCCTTCAATGGAGACCCAGTACTTC.

Only a few counts were recorded for this clonotype. V and J are TRBV6-5 and TRBJ2-3; TRBD2 matches 8 bases. The CDR3 runs 16 residues. Germline assignment: CDR1 MNHEY and CDR2 SVGAGI. V lost 2 bases to trimming and J lost 2 bases; unmatched junction nucleotides: 6. Here the CDR3 reads CASSYGGGGFTDTQYF. The DNA of the CDR3 is TGTGCCAGCAGTTACGGTGGCGGGGGGTTCACAGATACGCAGTATTTT.

This chain connects TRBV29-1 to TRBJ2-7, with D possibly TRBD2 on 5 matching bases. CDR1 is SQVTM and CDR2 is ANQGSEA in the germline V gene. This CDR3 spans 10 amino acids. The ends were cut back, 4 bases at V and 7 bases at J, with 8 bases in the middle. The CDR3 region has the DNA TGCAGCGTTGGACGGGATGAGCAGTACTTC. This gives the protein CSVGRDEQYF.

The CDR3: CAVHLESEQYF. The CDR3 DNA is TGTGCCGTCCACTTGGAAAGTGAGCAGTACTTC. The chain is built from TRBV28 and TRBJ2-5; D not certain. Germline CDR1 is MDHEN and CDR2 is SYDVKM. Trimming pared 11 bases from V and 11 bases from J, leaving 18 bases between. The CDR3 runs to 11 residues.

This chain joins TRBV12-3 or TRBV12-4 and TRBJ2-2; the D gene could be TRBD1 or TRBD2 (5 bases each). This CDR3 comprises 15 residues. Trimming left V 2 bases short and J 7 bases short, with 14 bases between. The CDR3, as DNA: TGTGCCAGCAGTTTATCCCGAGGGGCGGGCGGGGAGCTGTTTTTT. This sequence encodes CASSLSRGAGGELFF.

This clonotype was counted between two and nine times. This rearrangement joins TRBV4-3 to TRBJ2-7; no clear D. V lost 0 bases, J lost 3 bases, and 12 bases lay in between. The CDR3 is made up of 15 amino acids. CDR1 is LGHNA, CDR2 YSLEER, per germline. CDR3 protein: CASSQDPGPDYEQYF. DNA for the CDR3: TGCGCCAGCAGCCAAGATCCAGGACCCGACTACGAGCAGTACTTC.

The chain recombines TRBV11-2 with TRBJ1-4; D is uncertain. The germline V and J ends were trimmed by 3 bases and 8 bases, with 10 bases remaining between them. Germline assignment: CDR1 SGHAT and CDR2 FQNNGV. The CDR3 sequence is 13 residues long. The CDR3 region has the DNA TGTGCCAGCAGCTTCATCAGAGGAGAAAAACTGTTTTTT. It codes for CASSFIRGEKLFF.

This clonotype was detected only a few times. This chain joins TRBV4-3 and TRBJ2-3; no clear D. The CDR3 has 14 amino acids. CDR1 and CDR2 from the germline V gene are LGHNA and YSLEER. Trimming removed 7 bases from V and 2 bases from J, with 13 bases in between. The CDR3 here is CASTKDPSTDTQYF. The CDR3, as DNA: TGCGCCAGCACCAAAGATCCATCCACAGATACGCAGTATTTT.

This clonotype was seen only a few times. This chain links TRBV7-2 with TRBJ1-1; TRBD1 matches at 8 bases. Unmatched junction bases numbered 4, after V lost 3 bases and J lost 7 bases. Germline CDR1 SGHTA, CDR2 FQGNSA. This CDR3 spans 13 amino acids. CDR3 coding DNA: TGTGCCAGCAGCTTCGGGACAGGCGATGAAGCTTTCTTT. Amino acids: CASSFGTGDEAFF.

The chain recombines TRBV4-2 with TRBJ2-7; no definite D call. The CDR3 has 13 amino acids. In germline, CDR1 is LGHNA, CDR2 YNFKEQ. Deletions cut 3 bases from V and 3 bases from J, with 9 bases between. The CDR3 region has the DNA TGTGCCAGCAGCCAGCTAGGAAACTACGAGCAGTACTTC. It translates to CASSQLGNYEQYF.

This sequence joins TRBV7-2 and TRBJ2-7; no firm D call. The closer fit of TRBJ2-5 to the DNA end suggests the J call may be wrong. The germline gives CDR1 SGHTA, CDR2 FQGNSA. The CDR3 runs to 13 residues. The CDR3 DNA reads as TGTGCCAGCAGCTCGCTTATCCGGGAGACCCAGTACTTC. This codes for CASSSLIRETQYF.

This rearrangement joins TRBV29-1 to TRBJ2-7; D remains ambiguous. This CDR3 spans 12 amino acids. Per the germline V gene, CDR1 is SQVTM and CDR2 is ANQGSEA. V was clipped by 0 bases and J by 5 bases, with 8 bases between them. CDR3 sequence (DNA): TGCAGCGTTGAAGATCATCTCCACGAGCAGTACTTC. Translated: CSVEDHLHEQYF.

The chain links TRBV18 to TRBJ2-3, with TRBD1 as a possible D gene (5 bases). Trimming took off 2 bases at V and 8 bases at J, with 14 bases between the two ends. The CDR3 sequence is 14 residues long. CDR1 KGHSH and CDR2 LQKENI come from the germline V gene. The CDR3 here is CASSPFDGAGTQYF. CDR3 sequence (DNA): TGTGCCAGCTCACCATTCGATGGGGCAGGTACGCAGTATTTT.

The V call is TRBV4-3, the J call TRBJ2-1; no firm D call. CDR1 and CDR2 from the germline V gene are LGHNA and YSLEER. The V and J ends lost 0 bases and 0 bases respectively, with 12 bases between them. The CDR3 sequence is 17 residues long. The CDR3, as DNA: TGCGCCAGCAGCCAAGACAGTTTATTAAGCTCCTACAATGAGCAGTTCTTC. Its translation is CASSQDSLLSSYNEQFF.

V gene TRBV10-3 combines with J gene TRBJ2-5; 11 bases map to TRBD2. Unmatched junction bases numbered 5, after V lost 3 bases and J lost 5 bases. This CDR3 contains 15 residues. From germline, CDR1 is ENHRY and CDR2 SYGVKD. CDR3 in DNA: TGTGCCATCAGTGACGCTACTAGCGGGAGTGAGACCCAGTACTTC. This translates into CAISDATSGSETQYF.

This chain joins TRBV29-1 and TRBJ2-7; 14 positions agree with TRBD2. Germline CDR1 is SQVTM and CDR2 is ANQGSEA. J was trimmed by 10 bases and V by 8 bases; bases with no gene match: 10. The CDR3 is made up of 13 amino acids. This CDR3 reads CSTGLAGVGAQYF. The CDR3 nucleotides are TGCAGCACGGGACTAGCGGGGGTCGGGGCCCAGTACTTC.

The CDR3 reads CARCRGVNEQFF. CDR3 coding DNA: TGTGCCAGATGTAGGGGGGTAAATGAGCAGTTCTTC. The chain joins TRBV6-2 or TRBV6-3 to TRBJ2-1, with D perhaps matching TRBD1 or TRBD2 (6 bases each). Trimming removed 9 bases from V and 7 bases from J, with 13 bases in between. The CDR3 extends over 12 amino acids. Germline assignment: CDR1 MNHEY and CDR2 SVGEGT.

The V gene is TRBV20-1, the J gene TRBJ1-2; 7 bases map to TRBD1. The germline V gene encodes CDR1 DFQATT and CDR2 SNEGSKA (reference sequence). With V trimmed by 7 bases and J by 1 base, 12 bases remained unmatched. This CDR3 is built from 15 residues. The CDR3 bases are TGCAGTGTAATAAAGGAGGGGGCGGTTAACTATGGCTACACCTTC. Translation gives CSVIKEGAVNYGYTF.